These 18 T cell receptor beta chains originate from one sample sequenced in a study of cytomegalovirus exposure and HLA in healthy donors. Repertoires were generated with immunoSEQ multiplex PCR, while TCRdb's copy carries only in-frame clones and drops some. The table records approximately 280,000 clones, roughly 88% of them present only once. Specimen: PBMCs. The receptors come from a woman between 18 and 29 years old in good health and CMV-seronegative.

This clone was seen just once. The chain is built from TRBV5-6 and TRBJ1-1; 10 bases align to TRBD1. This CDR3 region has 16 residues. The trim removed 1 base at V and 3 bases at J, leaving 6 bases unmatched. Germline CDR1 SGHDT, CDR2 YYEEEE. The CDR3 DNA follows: TGTGCCAGCAGCTTGATGACAGGGGGCTTGTACACTGAAGCTTTCTTT. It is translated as CASSLMTGGLYTEAFF.

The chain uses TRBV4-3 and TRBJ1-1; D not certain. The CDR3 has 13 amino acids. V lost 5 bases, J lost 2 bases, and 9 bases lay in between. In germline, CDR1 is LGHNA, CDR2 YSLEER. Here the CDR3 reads CASSYLSNTEAFF. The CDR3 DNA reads TGCGCCAGCAGCTACCTATCAAACACTGAAGCTTTCTTT.

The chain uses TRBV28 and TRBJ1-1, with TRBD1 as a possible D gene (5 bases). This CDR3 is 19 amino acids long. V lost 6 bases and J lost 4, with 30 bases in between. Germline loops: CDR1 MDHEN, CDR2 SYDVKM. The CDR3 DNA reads TGTGCCAGCAGGAGCATACAGGAAACCCCGGACGGATTGCCCACTGAAGCTTTCTTT. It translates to CASRSIQETPDGLPTEAFF.

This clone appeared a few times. The CDR3 DNA sequence: TGCAGTGCTGGGGGGGATCAGCCCCAGCATTTT. Its translation is CSAGGDQPQHF. The chain has TRBV20-1 and TRBJ1-5; TRBD1 might be the D (5 bases). The V and J ends lost 5 bases and 5 bases respectively, with 7 bases between them. The CDR3 has 11 residues. From germline, CDR1 is DFQATT and CDR2 SNEGSKA (reference sequence).

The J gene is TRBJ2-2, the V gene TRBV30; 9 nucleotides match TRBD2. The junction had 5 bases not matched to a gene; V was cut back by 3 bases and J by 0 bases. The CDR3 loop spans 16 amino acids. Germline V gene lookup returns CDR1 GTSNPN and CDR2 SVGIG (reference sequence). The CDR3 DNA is TGTGCCTGGAGCCTAATAGCGGGAGCGAACACCGGGGAGCTGTTTTTT. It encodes CAWSLIAGANTGELFF.

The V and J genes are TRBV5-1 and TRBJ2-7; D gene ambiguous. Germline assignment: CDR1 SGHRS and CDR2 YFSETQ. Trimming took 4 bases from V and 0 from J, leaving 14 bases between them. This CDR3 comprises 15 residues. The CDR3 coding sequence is TGCGCCAGCAGCCCGGTCCTGACGGGCTCCTACGAGCAGTACTTC. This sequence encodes CASSPVLTGSYEQYF.

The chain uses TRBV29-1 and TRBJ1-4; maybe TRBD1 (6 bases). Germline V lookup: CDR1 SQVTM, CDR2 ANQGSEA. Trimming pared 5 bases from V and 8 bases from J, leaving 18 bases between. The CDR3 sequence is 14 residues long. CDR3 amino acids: CSVYGERGTEKLFF. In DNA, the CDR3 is TGCAGCGTTTATGGTGAAAGGGGGACAGAAAAACTGTTTTTT.

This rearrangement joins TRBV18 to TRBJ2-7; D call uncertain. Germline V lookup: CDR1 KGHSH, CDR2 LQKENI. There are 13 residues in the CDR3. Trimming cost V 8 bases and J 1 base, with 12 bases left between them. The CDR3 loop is CASRVEVSYEQYF. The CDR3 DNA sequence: TGTGCCAGCCGAGTAGAGGTATCCTACGAGCAGTACTTC.

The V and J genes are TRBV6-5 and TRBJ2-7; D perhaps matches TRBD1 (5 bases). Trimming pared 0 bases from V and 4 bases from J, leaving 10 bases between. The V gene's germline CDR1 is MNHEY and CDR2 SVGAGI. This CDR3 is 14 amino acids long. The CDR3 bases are TGTGCCAGCAGTTACTCAGGACACCTATACGAGCAGTACTTC. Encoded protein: CASSYSGHLYEQYF.

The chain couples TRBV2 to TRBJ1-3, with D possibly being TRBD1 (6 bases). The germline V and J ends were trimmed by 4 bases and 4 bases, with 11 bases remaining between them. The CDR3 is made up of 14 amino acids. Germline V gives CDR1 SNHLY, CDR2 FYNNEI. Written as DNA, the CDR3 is TGTGCCAGCAGTGGGTACAGGGTAGGAAACACCATATATTTT. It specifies CASSGYRVGNTIYF.

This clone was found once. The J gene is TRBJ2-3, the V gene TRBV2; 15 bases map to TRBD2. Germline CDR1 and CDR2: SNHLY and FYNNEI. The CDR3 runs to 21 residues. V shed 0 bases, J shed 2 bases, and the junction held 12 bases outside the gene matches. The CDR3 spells CASSEAEEGTSGRWDTDTQYF. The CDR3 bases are TGTGCCAGCAGTGAAGCGGAGGAGGGGACTAGCGGGAGGTGGGACACAGATACGCAGTATTTT.

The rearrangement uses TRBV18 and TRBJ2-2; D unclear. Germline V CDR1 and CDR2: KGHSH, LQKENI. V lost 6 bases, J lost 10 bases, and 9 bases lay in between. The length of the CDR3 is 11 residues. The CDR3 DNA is TGTGCCAGCTCGCGACTTTCGGAGCTGTTTTTT. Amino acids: CASSRLSELFF. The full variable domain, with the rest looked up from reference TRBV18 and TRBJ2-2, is NAGVMQNPRHLVRRRGQEARLRCSPMKGHSHVYWYRQLPEEGLKFMVYLQKENIIDESGMPKERFSAEFPKEGPSILRIQQVVRGDSAAYFCASSRLSELFFGEGSRLTVL.

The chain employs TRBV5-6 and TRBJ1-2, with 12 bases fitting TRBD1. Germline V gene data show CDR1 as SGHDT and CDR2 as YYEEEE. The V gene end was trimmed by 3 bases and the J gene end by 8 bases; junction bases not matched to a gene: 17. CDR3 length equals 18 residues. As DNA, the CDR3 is TGTGCCAGCAGCTCCATAGCCCCAGGGACAGGGGGCGCGAAGGGCTACACCTTC. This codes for CASSSIAPGTGGAKGYTF.

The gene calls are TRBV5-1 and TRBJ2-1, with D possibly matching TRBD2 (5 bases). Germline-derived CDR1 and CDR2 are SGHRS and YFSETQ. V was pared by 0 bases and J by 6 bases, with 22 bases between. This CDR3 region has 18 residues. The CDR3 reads CASSLVFRRPTGFNEQFF. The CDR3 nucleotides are TGCGCCAGCAGCTTGGTTTTTCGGCGTCCTACGGGGTTCAATGAGCAGTTCTTC.

The CDR3 spells CASSLDRPSMNTEAFF. The CDR3 DNA is TGTGCCAGCAGCTTGGACAGGCCTTCCATGAACACTGAAGCTTTCTTT. V is TRBV7-9 and J is TRBJ1-1; the match to TRBD1 covers 7 bases. The V gene end was trimmed by 3 bases and the J gene end by 0 bases; junction bases not matched to a gene: 7. This CDR3 is 16 amino acids long. CDR1 is SEHNR and CDR2 is FQNEAQ in the germline V gene (reference sequence).

The CDR3 region has the DNA TGCGCCAGCAGTGAGGGGTACAGCCCGACGGGCTACACCTTC. Translated: CASSEGYSPTGYTF. The chain couples TRBV10-2 to TRBJ1-2; unclear D gene. V was cut by 2 bases and J by 8 bases, with 15 bases left in between. Germline CDR1 WSHSY, CDR2 SAAADI. The CDR3 spans 14 residues.

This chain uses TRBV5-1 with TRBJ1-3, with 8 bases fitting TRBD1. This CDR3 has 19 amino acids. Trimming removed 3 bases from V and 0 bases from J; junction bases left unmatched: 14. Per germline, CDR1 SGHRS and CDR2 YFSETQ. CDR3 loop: CASSSGQGFSLHSGNTIYF. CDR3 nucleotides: TGCGCCAGCAGCTCCGGACAGGGTTTCTCGCTCCACTCTGGAAACACCATATATTTT.

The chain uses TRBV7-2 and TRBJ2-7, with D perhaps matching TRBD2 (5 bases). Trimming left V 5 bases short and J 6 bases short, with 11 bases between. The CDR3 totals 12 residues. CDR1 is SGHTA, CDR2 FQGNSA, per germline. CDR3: CASSPTRPEQYF. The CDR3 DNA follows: TGTGCCAGCAGCCCAACTAGACCCGAGCAGTACTTC.